The table lists the clone carrying this T cell receptor gamma chain with many counts. The antigen is not known. TCRdb's listed protein matches a much larger clone and diverges from this DNA's translation at residue 3, likely through a read error; the protein shown comes from the DNA. TCRdb redid the clone calls on the multiplex PCR reads with CATT. Of roughly 27,000 gamma-chain clones listed, around 3% were seen once; the top ten hold about 30%. This record belongs to a study of γδ T cells in repeated Plasmodium falciparum infection. For the study at large: Timepoints: baseline, immediately before selected infections, and 21 days after every infection. Malian samples came from no-transmission periods or across acute febrile malaria episodes.

Study-level points and caveats: In Vdelta2-negative, largely Vdelta1+, gammadelta repertoires, repeated controlled infections appeared to drive clonal selection waves. Vgamma9/Vdelta2+ T cells showed a stable polyclonal repertoire with shared TCRgamma sequences.

Flow sorting of PBMC yielded separate Vgamma9/Vdelta2+ and Vdelta2-negative gammadelta T cell populations for bulk repertoire analysis. This CDR3 contains 11 residues. The V gene's germline CDR1 is EGSTGY and CDR2 YDSYTSSV. This chain connects TRGV4 to TRGJ1 or TRGJ2. Sample: gamma-delta T cells from blood. This clonotype was sampled from a pool of human donors (malaria-infected and uninfected, not separated). CDR3 loop: CAIWRNYKKLF. As DNA, the CDR3 is TGTGCCATCTGGCGAAATTATAAGAAACTCTTT.